The T cell receptor (beta chain) under discussion was sequenced for a study of CXCR3-negative and CXCR3-positive naive CD8 T cells (dated by TCRdb to the late 2010s). Background for the entire study: In total, approximately 150 million TRB reads were obtained, corresponding to roughly 1.5 +/- 0.3 million reads per library. The TRBV-TRBJ cluster analysis covered naive subsets from a handful of donors and memory cells from 3 donors. The diversity and physicochemical repertoire analyses included more than nine donors pooled from two independent experiments.

Each CD8+ T cell subset was flow-sorted in triplicate, with some 300,000 cells per subset placed directly into RLT lysis buffer. Peripheral blood mononuclear cells were isolated from buffy coats by standard density gradient centrifugation. Total RNA was extracted from sorted cells using an RNeasy Mini Kit. The sequencer was a NextSeq 550. The Human TCR Profiling Kit (MiLaboratory) was used to make UMI-labeled 5' RACE TRB cDNA libraries. cDNA synthesis used the entire amount of extracted RNA, and PCR amplification then used the entire amount of cDNA produced. Libraries were prepared in parallel with an identical number of PCR cycles. The original pipeline was this. With a minimum of two reads required per UMI, MIGEC and MiXCR pulled out about 50,000 +/- 9,200 unique UMI-labeled TRB cDNA molecules from each library. Each library averaged about 37,000 +/- 9,700 functional in-frame TRB CDR3 nucleotide clonotypes without stop codons. After downsampling to 5000 UMI-labeled TRB molecules per sample, diversity metrics such as normalized Shannon-Wiener and Chao1 were calculated in VDJtools. VDJtools was used to calculate clonotype-size-weighted physicochemical properties of the central five CDR3 residues, namely interaction energy, strength, volume and Kidera factor 4. The reads underwent TCRdb reprocessing, giving one record for each CDR3 protein sequence and no DNA. The V and J calls come from TCRdb's annotation, not from the publication. The table for this sample records some 56,000 distinct CDR3 sequences. 20% to 25% of the sample is in the top ten clones.

In the case of this clonotype: The target of this receptor is not known.

Study-wide findings and limitations: Similar TRBV-TRBJ usage was shown by naive CXCR3-negative and CXCR3-positive cells from the same donor, whereas distinct patterns were shown by memory cells. Because surface CD5, which is linked to self-reactivity in mice, was comparable between the naive subsets, TCR interaction strength was also inferred from TRB CDR3 physicochemical properties. Comparably high repertoire diversity was found in both naive subsets, whereas much lower repertoire diversity was found in memory CD8+ T cells. Because CXCR3 expression was partially decreased after cryopreservation, freshly isolated PBMCs were used for most assays.

The germline V gene provides CDR1 MGHDK and CDR2 SYGVNS. From the cysteine through the phenylalanine, the CDR3 covers 14 amino acids. Only the protein is on record. The sample taken for sequencing was memory CD8+ T cells from blood. The cell subset or site label corresponds to: conventional CD8+ memory T cells (TMEM), sorted as controls. The rearranged segments are TRBV25-1 and TRBJ2-5; TCRdb designates TRBD1, a call that cannot be tested without DNA. The clonotype originates from a human donor in good health. Some clones in this sample may be carry-over from other donors' samples. The CDR3 has the sequence CASARDRIGETQYF.